This T cell receptor beta chain was obtained from a study of blood T cell repertoires in COVID-19. V was clipped by 0 bases and J by 2 bases, with 12 bases between them. Germline CDR1 and CDR2: LGHDT and YNNKEL (reference sequence). This CDR3 is 16 amino acids long. Clones were read by immunoSEQ multiplex PCR, and TCRdb kept only the in-frame ones, dropping some. The sample contains around 130,000 clones, 86% of which appear only once. The study recruited people aged roughly 18 to 89 years across approximately 25 US areas. Participant-reported clinical history was the basis for cohort assignment. Cohort 3 donors counted as recovered after two negative PCRs, clearance, or resolved symptoms.

The source material was PBMCs or T cells enriched from blood (not recorded which). The V and J genes are TRBV3-1 (or the pseudogene TRBV3-2) and TRBJ2-3; no clear D. The sequence was obtained from a woman aged 50 to 60 who had recovered from COVID-19. CDR3 nucleotide sequence: TGTGCCAGCAGCCAAGATTCCAGCGCCCACACAGATACGCAGTATTTT. Translated, it gives CASSQDSSAHTDTQYF.